This TCR beta chain was sequenced during a study of vaccination and CD4 T cells after COVID-19. The Oncomine TCR Beta short-read assay sequenced DNA from cultured CD4+ T cells. Extraction of genomic DNA was performed on cultured CD4+ T cells. From the PCR reads, TCRdb called clonotypes with MiXCR, one entry per CDR3 protein. The sample lists 15,000 to 20,000 distinct CDR3 sequences; roughly half were seen once. The CDR3 runs 13 residues. CDR1 and CDR2 (germline): SGHVS, FQNEAQ. J gave up 3 bases and V 7 bases, and 5 bases lay outside the gene matches. Findings and caveats of the study: It was observed that, in convalescent patients, a median around 90% of reactive clones arose only post-vaccination.

As to time point: late sampling 161 to 241 days after vaccination in a few convalescent patients. This sample's treatment: roughly 10-day PBMC culture with coronavirus spike peptide pools or control peptides (ViraFEST assay). Remarks on this clonotype: The target antigen is unknown.

Sequenced material: CD4+ T cells from blood, cultured in vitro, taken about 7 months after SARS-CoV-2 vaccination. The chain joins TRBV7-8 to TRBJ1-1; TRBD1 matches 7 bases. This sequence was found in a human donor who had recovered from COVID-19. For the CDR3, the DNA is TGTGCCAGCACCAGGGGACAGTACACTGAAGCTTTCTTT. This sequence encodes CASTRGQYTEAFF.